A selection of T cell receptor beta chains follows, all from one sample in a study of blood T cell repertoires in COVID-19. Sequencing used immunoSEQ multiplex PCR; TCRdb keeps in-frame clones, though not all of them. The data show more than 65,000 clones, roughly 85% seen once. Sequenced sample: peripheral blood. The receptors shown here come from a woman of 80 years or more with acute or convalescent COVID-19. Both conserved end residues are trimmed from each CDR3. Part of the rows lack a size; the others show once, few, many or a class for expanded clones.

clone size	V gene	J gene	CDR3 protein
few	TRBV7-9	TRBJ1-1	ASSLELVQGQRRTEAF
NA	TRBV20-1	TRBJ2-1	SAQDTPKQF
NA	TRBV5-6	TRBJ2-1	ASSLATGVYEQF
NA	TRBV19	TRBJ1-2	ASNRGIYGYT
once	TRBV2	TRBJ1-2	ASSELAGQGIYGYT
NA	TRBV5-1	TRBJ2-1	ASSPGLPPNEQF
NA	TRBV15	TRBJ2-4	ATSTKGLSLKNIQY
NA	TRBV18	TRBJ2-5	ASSPPGSRATTGETQY
NA	TRBV7-9	TRBJ2-7	ASSLDSTYEQY
NA	TRBV7-9	TRBJ2-5	ASSFPVSTAVGGAETQY
NA	TRBV6-1	TRBJ2-7	ASSETRTGGFEQY
NA	TRBV18	TRBJ1-5	ASSPPGQGGGNQPQH
NA	TRBV7-2	TRBJ2-3	ASSLARNTDTQY
NA	TRBV19	TRBJ2-7	ASSIYVQASYEQY
NA	TRBV6-6	TRBJ2-2	AISRTGGSGELF
NA	TRBV29-1	TRBJ2-5	SVRGAALEETQY
NA	TRBV6-5	TRBJ1-2	ASRQGANYGYT